Given below is one T cell receptor beta chain in context. The table came from immunoSEQ multiplex PCR; TCRdb's copy has only in-frame clones and leaves some out. The table lists roughly 250,000 clones, 70% to 90% of them singletons, with 2% to 2.5% in the top ten. The sample comes from a study of blood T cell repertoires in COVID-19. In the study overall: From the United States, Italy and Spain came samples of acute and convalescent COVID-19.

CDR3 length: 13 residues. The V segment lost 9 bases and the J segment 13 bases; nucleotides outside the gene matches: 14. CDR1 is KGHDR and CDR2 is SFDVKD in the germline V gene. This TCR was sampled from a woman aged 40 to 50 who had recovered from COVID-19. The sequencing input was peripheral blood. The V gene is TRBV24-1, the J gene TRBJ2-1; 7 bases line up with TRBD1. CDR3 in DNA: TGTGCCACCGCCGACACTAACAGGGGTGGTCAGTTCTTC. This codes for CATADTNRGGQFF.